Reported below is one TCR beta chain. Its antigen remains unidentified. This entry comes from a study of blood T cells in healthy people across ages. Overall study results and limits: Estimated diversity that came from one million T cells was considered an underestimate. Possibly confounding the expanded clonotype changes was the fact that donor CMV status was unknown.

The use of a sample-barcoded 5' primer and a J-beta primer mix characterized a second PCR of roughly 7 to 11 cycles. Every single cDNA molecule received a tag from a template-switch adaptor with 12 random nucleotides. TCRdb fed the 5' RACE reads into MiXCR, producing one record per CDR3 protein. The sample consists of 1.5 million to 1.9 million distinct CDR3 sequences, 42% of them appearing once. This TCR came from a young woman in good health. Sequencing was performed on blood.

This CDR3 reads CASLGGIYGYTF. The CDR3 bases are TGTGCCAGCCTAGGGGGAATCTATGGCTACACCTTC. J is TRBJ1-2 and V is TRBV2; D might be TRBD1 (6 bases). Germline V gives CDR1 SNHLY, CDR2 FYNNEI. Trimming pared 8 bases from V and 4 bases from J, leaving 11 bases between. The CDR3 runs 12 residues. The full variable domain, in which reference TRBV2 and TRBJ1-2 provide the parts outside the CDR3, is EPEVTQTPSHQVTQMGQEVILRCVPISNHLYFYWYRQILGQKVEFLVSFYNNEISEKSEIFDDQFSVERPDGSNFTLKIRSTKLEDSAMYFCASLGGIYGYTFGSGTRLTVV.